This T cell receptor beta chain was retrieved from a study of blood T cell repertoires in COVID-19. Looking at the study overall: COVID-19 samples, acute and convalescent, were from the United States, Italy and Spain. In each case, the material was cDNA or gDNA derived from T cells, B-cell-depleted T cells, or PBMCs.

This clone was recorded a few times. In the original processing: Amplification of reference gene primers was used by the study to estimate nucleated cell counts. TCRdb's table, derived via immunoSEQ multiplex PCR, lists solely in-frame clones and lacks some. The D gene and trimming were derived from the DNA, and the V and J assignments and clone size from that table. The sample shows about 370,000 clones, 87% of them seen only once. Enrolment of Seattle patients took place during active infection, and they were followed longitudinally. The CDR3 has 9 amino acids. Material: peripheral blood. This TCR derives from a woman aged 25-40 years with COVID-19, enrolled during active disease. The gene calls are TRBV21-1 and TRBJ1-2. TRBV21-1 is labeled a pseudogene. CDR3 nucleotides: TGTGCCAGCAGCAAAGGGAGTATCTTC. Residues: CASSKGSIF.